The TCR beta chain described here comes from a study of neurological immune-mediated disorders. The study's findings and limits: CDR3 amino acid sequences of expanded clones were not shared across subjects, a result suggesting private repertoires in all groups. TCR clonal expansion peaked in HTLV-1-associated myelopathy patients and was lowest in multiple sclerosis patients.

Trimming cost V 5 bases and J 3 bases; bases outside gene matches: 4. The germline V gene has CDR1 SGHVS and CDR2 FQNEAQ. The CDR3 has 14 residues. This clonotype was observed at least ten times. Its cognate antigen is unknown. TCRdb analysed the 5' RACE reads with MiXCR anew, one entry per CDR3 protein. Found here are 40,000 or so distinct CDR3 sequences, around 5% of them singletons; the top ten hold approximately 10%. There were about a million CD4+ or CD8+ T cells used in the sorted libraries. Sequencing was done on a sample of CD4+ T cells from blood. V usage is TRBV7-8 and J usage is TRBJ1-5; 7 bases match TRBD1. The source of this sequence is a man younger than 30 in good health. CDR3 amino acids: CASSKGTANQPQHF. The CDR3 DNA sequence: TGTGCCAGCAGCAAAGGGACAGCCAATCAGCCCCAGCATTTT. The full variable domain, rest sourced from reference TRBV7-8 and TRBJ1-5, is GAGVSQSPRYKVAKRGQDVALRCDPISGHVSLFWYQQALGQGPEFLTYFQNEAQLDKSGLPSDRFFAERPEGSVSTLKIQRTQQEDSAVYLCASSKGTANQPQHFGDGTRLSIL.